A single sample is the source of the 5 T cell receptor beta chains below, sequenced in a study of OX40 agonist ivuxolimab in advanced cancers. Using immunoSEQ multiplex PCR, the repertoire was profiled, and TCRdb retains in-frame clones only, with some absent. Among about 67,000 clones listed, 75% to 90% were seen once. The sequenced sample was CD4+ or CD8+ T cells sorted from blood, obtained in a trial of the OX40 agonist ivuxolimab. The receptors here all came from an adult with an advanced solid tumor such as melanoma, head and neck, liver or kidney cancer.

The chain joins TRBV4-2 to TRBJ1-1; D unresolved. Germline V lookup: CDR1 LGHNA, CDR2 YNFKEQ. The CDR3 extends over 13 amino acids. V was trimmed by 5 bases and J by 4 bases, leaving 11 bases between them. The CDR3 nucleotides read TGTGCCAGCAGCTCCTCTGGGCGCACTGAAGCTTTCTTT. Protein product: CASSSSGRTEAFF.

This chain uses TRBV25-1 with TRBJ1-1; D might be TRBD1 (6 bases). The V gene lost 6 bases and the J gene lost 4 bases, with 21 bases spanning the gap. The CDR3 runs to 16 residues. In germline, CDR1 is MGHDK, CDR2 SYGVNS. This chain's CDR3 is CASSREGGVISTEAFF. CDR3 nucleotide sequence: TGTGCCAGCAGCCGCGAGGGGGGGGTCATCAGCACTGAAGCTTTCTTT.

This clone appeared a few times. The chain employs TRBV6-1 and TRBJ1-6; D ambiguous. This CDR3 has 15 residues. Trimming removed 3 bases from V and 8 bases from J, with 14 bases in between. Germline lookup yields CDR1 MNHNS and CDR2 SASEGT. CDR3 region: CASSDGWARDSPLHF. Here the CDR3 DNA reads TGTGCCAGCAGTGACGGCTGGGCACGGGATTCACCCCTCCACTTT.

The DNA of the CDR3 is TGTGCCAGCAGCCTCAGAGGGGTTCCAAGTAGCACAGATACGCAGTATTTT. Protein sequence: CASSLRGVPSSTDTQYF. The J gene is TRBJ2-3, the V gene TRBV7-3, with D possibly called TRBD1 or TRBD2 (5 bases each). The ends were cut back, 5 bases at V and 0 bases at J, with 18 bases in the middle. CDR1 is SGHTA, CDR2 FQGTGA, per germline. This CDR3 comprises 17 residues.

This clone has just a few counts. The V and J genes are TRBV7-9 and TRBJ2-1; 10 bases are a match to TRBD2. Germline values: CDR1 SEHNR, CDR2 FQNEAQ (reference sequence). The CDR3 runs to 15 residues. Trimming removed 6 bases from V and 10 bases from J; junction bases left unmatched: 12. As DNA, the CDR3 is TGTGCCAGCAGACCTCCCTGGGCGACTAGCGGGGAGCAGTTCTTC. This gives the protein CASRPPWATSGEQFF.